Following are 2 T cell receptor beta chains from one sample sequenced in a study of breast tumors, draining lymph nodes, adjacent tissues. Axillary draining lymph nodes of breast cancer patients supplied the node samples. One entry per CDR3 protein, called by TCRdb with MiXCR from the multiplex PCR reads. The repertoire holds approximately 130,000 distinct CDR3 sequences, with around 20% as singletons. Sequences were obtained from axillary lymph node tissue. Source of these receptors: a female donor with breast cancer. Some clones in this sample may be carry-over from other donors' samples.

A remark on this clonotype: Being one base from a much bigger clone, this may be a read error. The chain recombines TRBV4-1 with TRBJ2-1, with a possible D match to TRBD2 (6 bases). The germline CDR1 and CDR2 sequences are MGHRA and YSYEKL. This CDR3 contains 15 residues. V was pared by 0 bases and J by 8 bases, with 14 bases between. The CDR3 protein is CASSQDGGPNDEQFF. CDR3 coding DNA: TGCGCCAGCAGCCAAGACGGGGGACCCAACGATGAGCAGTTCTTC.

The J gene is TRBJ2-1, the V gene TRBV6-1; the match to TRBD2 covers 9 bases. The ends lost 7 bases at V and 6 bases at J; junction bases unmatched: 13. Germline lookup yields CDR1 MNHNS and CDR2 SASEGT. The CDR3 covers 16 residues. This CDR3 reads CASNSMREGRFNEQFF. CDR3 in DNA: TGTGCCAGCAATAGTATGCGGGAGGGCCGGTTCAATGAGCAGTTCTTC.